Listed below are T cell receptor beta chains from one sample, sequenced in a study of identical twins. TCRdb independently ran MiXCR on the 5' RACE reads; one entry per CDR3 protein. The table lists 500,000 to 550,000 distinct CDR3 sequences, roughly 21% of them singletons. Another study also made use of these data, one on T cells expressing NK-cell markers.

Sequencing used CD4+ T cells sorted from blood. The source of these receptors is a woman younger than 35 in good health. The CDR3 runs from the conserved cysteine through the conserved F or W. The D gene is left open where the match is weak. Clone size is stated in some rows and not others, as once, few, many or a class when expanded.

>-|few|TRBV15|TRBJ2-7
TGTGCCACCAGCAGAGATTGGCCCTACGAGCAGTACTTC
CATSRDWPYEQYF
>TRBD2|-|TRBV11-2|TRBJ2-1
TGTGCCAGCAGGTCGGCGGGAGGGCAGTTCTTC
CASRSAGGQFF
>TRBD2|-|TRBV4-3|TRBJ2-4
TGCGCCAGCAGCCAAGAGTGGACTAGCGTAATAGCCAAAAACATTCAGTACTTC
CASSQEWTSVIAKNIQYF
>TRBD2|few|TRBV4-2|TRBJ2-1
TGTGCCAGCAGCCATACGGGACTAGCGGGGGGGAGCTCCTACAATGAGCAGTTCTTC
CASSHTGLAGGSSYNEQFF
>-|few|TRBV6-1|TRBJ2-2
TGTGCCAGCAGTGGGAATACCGGAGGGGACACCGGGGAGCTGTTTTTT
CASSGNTGGDTGELFF
>TRBD1|few|TRBV6-2/TRBV6-3|TRBJ2-7
TGTGCCACCCAAACCCGCTACGGGACAGGAGGGAGCTACGAGCAGTACTTC
CATQTRYGTGGSYEQYF
>TRBD2|-|TRBV12-3/TRBV12-4|TRBJ2-7
TGTGCCAGCACTCTAGGGCTAGCGGCCTCCTACGAGCAGTACTTC
CASTLGLAASYEQYF
>TRBD1|many|TRBV5-1|TRBJ1-3
TGCGCCAGCAGCTTGGTACACAGGGGAGCACACACCATATATTTT
CASSLVHRGAHTIYF
>TRBD2|few|TRBV2|TRBJ2-1
TGTGCCAGCAGGGTAGCGGGTTCCTACAATGAGCAGTTCTTC
CASRVAGSYNEQFF
>TRBD1|many|TRBV5-1|TRBJ2-3
TGCGCCAGCAGCTTCTACGGTGGACAGGGGAGGACAGATACGCAGTATTTT
CASSFYGGQGRTDTQYF
>-|-|TRBV20-1|TRBJ2-7
TGCAGTGCTGGCGACAGCACCTACGAGCAGTACTTC
CSAGDSTYEQYF
>-|-|TRBV20-1|TRBJ2-5
TGCAGTGGAGTTAAGGGGGGAGAAGAGACCCAGTACTTC
CSGVKGGEETQYF
>-|few|TRBV20-1|TRBJ1-2
TGCAGTGCTACTAACAGGGAGGGTTATGGCTACACCTTC
CSATNREGYGYTF
>-|-|TRBV5-8|TRBJ2-1
TGTGGGGGACTGGCCTACAATGAGCAGTTCTTC
CGGLAYNEQFF
>TRBD2|-|TRBV14|TRBJ2-3
TGTGCCAGCAGCCACCAACTAGCGGGAGGAGCAGATACGCAGTATTTT
CASSHQLAGGADTQYF